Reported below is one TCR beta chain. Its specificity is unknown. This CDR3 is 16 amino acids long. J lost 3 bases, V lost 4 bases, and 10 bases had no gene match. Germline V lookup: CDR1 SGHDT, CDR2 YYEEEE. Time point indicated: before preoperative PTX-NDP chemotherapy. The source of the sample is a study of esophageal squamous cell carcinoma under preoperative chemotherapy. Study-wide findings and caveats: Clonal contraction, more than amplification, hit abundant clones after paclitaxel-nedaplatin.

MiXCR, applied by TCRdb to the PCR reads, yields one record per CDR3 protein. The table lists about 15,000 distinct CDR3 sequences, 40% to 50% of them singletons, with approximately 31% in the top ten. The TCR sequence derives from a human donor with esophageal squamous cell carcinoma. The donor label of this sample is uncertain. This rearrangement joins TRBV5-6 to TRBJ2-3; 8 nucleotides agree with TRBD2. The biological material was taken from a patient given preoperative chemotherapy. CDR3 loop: CASSPRGERETDTQYF. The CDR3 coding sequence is TGTGCCAGCAGCCCCCGGGGGGAGCGGGAGACAGATACGCAGTATTTT. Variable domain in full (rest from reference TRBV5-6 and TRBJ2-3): DAGVTQSPTHLIKTRGQQVTLRCSPKSGHDTVSWYQQALGQGPQFIFQYYEEEERQRGNFPDRFSGHQFPNYSSELNVNALLLGDSALYLCASSPRGERETDTQYFGPGTRLTVL.